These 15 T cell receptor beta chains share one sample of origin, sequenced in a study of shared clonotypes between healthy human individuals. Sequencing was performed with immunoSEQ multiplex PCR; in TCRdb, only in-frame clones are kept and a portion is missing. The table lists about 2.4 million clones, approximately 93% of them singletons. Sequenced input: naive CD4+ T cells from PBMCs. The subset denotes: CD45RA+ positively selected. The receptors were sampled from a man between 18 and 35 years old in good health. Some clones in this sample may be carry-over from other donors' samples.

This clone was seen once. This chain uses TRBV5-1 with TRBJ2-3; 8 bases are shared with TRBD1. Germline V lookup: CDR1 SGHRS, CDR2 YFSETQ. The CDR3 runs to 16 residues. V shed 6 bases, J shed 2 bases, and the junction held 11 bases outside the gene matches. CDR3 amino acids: CASTAPTGDTTDTQYF. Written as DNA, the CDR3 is TGCGCCAGCACAGCCCCGACAGGGGACACCACAGATACGCAGTATTTT.

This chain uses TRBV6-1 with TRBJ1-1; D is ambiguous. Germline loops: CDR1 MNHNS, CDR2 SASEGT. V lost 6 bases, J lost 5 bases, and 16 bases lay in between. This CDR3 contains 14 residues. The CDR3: CASSVGGPGTEAFF. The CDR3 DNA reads TGTGCCAGCAGCGTGGGAGGACCCGGGACTGAAGCTTTCTTT.

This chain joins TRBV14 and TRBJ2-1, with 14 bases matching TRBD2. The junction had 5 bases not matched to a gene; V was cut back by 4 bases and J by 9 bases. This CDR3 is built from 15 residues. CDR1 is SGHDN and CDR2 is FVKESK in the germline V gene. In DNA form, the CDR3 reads TGTGCCAGCAGCCTAGGACTAGCGGGAGGCGTTGAGCAGTTCTTC. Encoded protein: CASSLGLAGGVEQFF.

The CDR3 reads CASKFTGANVLTF. The CDR3 coding sequence is TGTGCCAGCAAGTTTACCGGGGCCAACGTCCTGACTTTC. J is TRBJ2-6 and V is TRBV2, with D unclear. V shed 7 bases and J shed 4 bases, with 8 bases lying between them. The CDR3 extends over 13 amino acids. Germline V CDR1 and CDR2: SNHLY, FYNNEI.

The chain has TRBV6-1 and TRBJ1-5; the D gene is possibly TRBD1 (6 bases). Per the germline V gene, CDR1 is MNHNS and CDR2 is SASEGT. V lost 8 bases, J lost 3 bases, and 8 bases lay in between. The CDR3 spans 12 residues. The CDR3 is CASGTYNQPQHF. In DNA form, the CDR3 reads TGTGCCAGCGGGACATACAATCAGCCCCAGCATTTT.

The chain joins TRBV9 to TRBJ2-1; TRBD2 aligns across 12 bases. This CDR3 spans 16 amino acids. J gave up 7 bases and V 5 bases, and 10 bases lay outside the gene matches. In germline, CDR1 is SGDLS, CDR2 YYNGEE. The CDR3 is CASSVLGLAGINEQFF. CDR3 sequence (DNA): TGTGCCAGCAGTGTCCTCGGACTAGCGGGGATAAATGAGCAGTTCTTC.

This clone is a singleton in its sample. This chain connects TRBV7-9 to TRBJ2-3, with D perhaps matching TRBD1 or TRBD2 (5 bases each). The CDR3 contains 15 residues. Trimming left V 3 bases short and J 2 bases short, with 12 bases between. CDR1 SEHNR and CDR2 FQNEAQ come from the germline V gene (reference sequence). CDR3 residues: CASSFGTLFTDTQYF. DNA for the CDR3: TGTGCCAGCAGCTTCGGGACCCTTTTCACAGATACGCAGTATTTT.

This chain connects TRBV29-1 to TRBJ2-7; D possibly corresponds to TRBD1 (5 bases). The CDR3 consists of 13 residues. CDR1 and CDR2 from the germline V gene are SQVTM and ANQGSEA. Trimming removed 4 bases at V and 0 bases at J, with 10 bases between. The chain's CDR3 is CSVAGQASYEQYF. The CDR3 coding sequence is TGCAGCGTTGCAGGGCAGGCCTCCTACGAGCAGTACTTC.

CDR3 sequence reads: CASSVRTGISYEQYF. DNA for the CDR3: TGTGCCAGCAGCGTACGGACAGGGATTTCCTACGAGCAGTACTTC. The chain links TRBV5-4 to TRBJ2-7; 8 nucleotides agree with TRBD1. Germline V gene data show CDR1 as SGHNT and CDR2 as YYREEE (reference sequence). The CDR3 runs to 15 residues. V gave up 4 bases and J gave up 1 base; unmatched junction bases: 7.

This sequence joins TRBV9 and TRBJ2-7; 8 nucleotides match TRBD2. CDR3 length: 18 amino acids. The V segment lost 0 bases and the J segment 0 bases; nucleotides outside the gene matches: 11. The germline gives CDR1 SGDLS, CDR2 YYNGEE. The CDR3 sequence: CASSVGSGTSSISYEQYF. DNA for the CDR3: TGTGCCAGCAGCGTAGGTAGCGGGACATCCAGTATCTCCTACGAGCAGTACTTC.

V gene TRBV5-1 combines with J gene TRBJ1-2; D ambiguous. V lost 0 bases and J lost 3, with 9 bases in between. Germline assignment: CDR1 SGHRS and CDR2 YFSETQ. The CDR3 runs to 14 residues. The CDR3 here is CASSLAAQYYGYTF. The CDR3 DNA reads TGCGCCAGCAGCTTGGCCGCGCAGTACTATGGCTACACCTTC.

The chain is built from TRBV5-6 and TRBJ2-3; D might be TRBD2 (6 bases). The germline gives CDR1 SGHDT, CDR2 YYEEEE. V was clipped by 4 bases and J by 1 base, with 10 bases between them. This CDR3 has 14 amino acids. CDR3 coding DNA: TGTGCCAGCAGCCCGGGACTCCGCACAGATACGCAGTATTTT. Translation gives CASSPGLRTDTQYF.

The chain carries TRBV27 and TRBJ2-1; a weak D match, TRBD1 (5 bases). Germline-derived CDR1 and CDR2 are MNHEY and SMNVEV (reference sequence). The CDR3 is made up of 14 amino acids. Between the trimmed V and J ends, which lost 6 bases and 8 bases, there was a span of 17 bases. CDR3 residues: CASSQVAGIDEQFF. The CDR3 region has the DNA TGTGCCAGCAGCCAGGTCGCAGGGATCGATGAGCAGTTCTTC.

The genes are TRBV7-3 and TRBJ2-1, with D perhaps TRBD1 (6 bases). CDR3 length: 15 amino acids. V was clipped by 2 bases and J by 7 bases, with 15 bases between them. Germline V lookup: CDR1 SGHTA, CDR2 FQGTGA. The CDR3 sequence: CASSLFLGARNEQFF. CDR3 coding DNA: TGTGCCAGCAGCTTATTTTTGGGGGCGCGTAATGAGCAGTTCTTC.

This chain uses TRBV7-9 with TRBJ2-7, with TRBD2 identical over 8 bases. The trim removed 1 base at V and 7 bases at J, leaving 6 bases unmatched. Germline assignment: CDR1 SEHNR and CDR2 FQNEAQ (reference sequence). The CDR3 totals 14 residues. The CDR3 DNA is TGTGCCAGCAGCTTAGACGGGAGGGCCAGGGAGCAGTACTTC. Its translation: CASSLDGRAREQYF.